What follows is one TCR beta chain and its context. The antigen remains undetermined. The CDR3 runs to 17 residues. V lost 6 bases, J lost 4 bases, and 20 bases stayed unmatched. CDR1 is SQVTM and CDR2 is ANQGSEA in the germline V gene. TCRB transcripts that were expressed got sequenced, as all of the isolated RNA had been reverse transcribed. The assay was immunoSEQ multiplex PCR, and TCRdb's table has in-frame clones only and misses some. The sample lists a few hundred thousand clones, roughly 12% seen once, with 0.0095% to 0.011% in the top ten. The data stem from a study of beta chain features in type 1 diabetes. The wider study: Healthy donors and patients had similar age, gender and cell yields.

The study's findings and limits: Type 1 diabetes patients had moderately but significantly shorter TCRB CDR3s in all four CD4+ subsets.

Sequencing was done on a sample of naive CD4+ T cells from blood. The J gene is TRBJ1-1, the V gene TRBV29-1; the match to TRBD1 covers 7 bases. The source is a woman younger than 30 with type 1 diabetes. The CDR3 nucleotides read TGCAGCGTCGAGGGTCTGACAGGGAGTTTGTTTGGCACTGAAGCTTTCTTT. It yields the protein CSVEGLTGSLFGTEAFF.